This TCR beta chain originates from a study of cytomegalovirus exposure and HLA in healthy donors. The primer mix had 60 Vbeta and 13 Jbeta primers. Clones were read by immunoSEQ multiplex PCR, and TCRdb kept only the in-frame ones, dropping some. The data contain about 150,000 clones, over 60% of them singletons. For this clone: Its antigen is currently unknown.

Study results and caveats: When a later analysis was performed, an Asian-associated ancestry cluster reportedly had fewer N-insertions than the roughly 630-donor mean. In a later analysis, HLA-C alleles had the fewest associated TCRs, DRB1 alleles the most.

Trimming cost V 4 bases and J 6 bases, with 8 bases left between them. Germline V gives CDR1 SGDLS, CDR2 YYNGEE. The CDR3 length is 11 residues. The chain carries TRBV9 and TRBJ2-7; D is ambiguous. Sequencing input: PBMCs. This sequence was found in a man aged 35 to 55 in good health and CMV-seronegative. CDR3 region: CASSPGGEQYF. The DNA of the CDR3 is TGTGCCAGCAGCCCCGGCGGCGAGCAGTACTTC.